The 5 T cell receptor beta chains reported below all come from one sample, sequenced in a study of shared clonotypes between healthy human individuals. Profiling relied on immunoSEQ multiplex PCR, and the TCRdb table lists in-frame clones only, not all of them. The sample consists of about a million clones, 70% to 85% of them appearing once. Sequenced input: memory CD4+ T cells from PBMCs. Subset: CD45RA-negative fraction. The receptors were gathered from a man younger than 35 in good health. Some clones in this sample may be carry-over from other donors' samples.

The V and J genes are TRBV7-2 and TRBJ1-2; the D gene is possibly TRBD1 (6 bases). The germline V gene encodes CDR1 SGHTA and CDR2 FQGNSA. This CDR3 is 14 amino acids long. Trimming removed 1 base at V and 7 bases at J, with 13 bases between. In DNA, the CDR3 is TGTGCCAGCAGCTTAGTGTACAGGGAGGCTGGCTACACCTTC. Encoded protein: CASSLVYREAGYTF.

The CDR3 protein is CASSRYEGGNEQFF. CDR3 bases: TGTGCCAGCAGCCGCTACGAGGGTGGCAATGAGCAGTTCTTC. The genes are TRBV7-9 and TRBJ2-1; D perhaps matches TRBD2 (5 bases). With 5 bases removed from V and 6 bases from J, the gap between germline ends came to 14 bases. The CDR3 runs to 14 residues. The germline CDR1 and CDR2 sequences are SEHNR and FQNEAQ (reference sequence). The whole variable domain, filled in from reference TRBV7-9 and TRBJ2-1, reads DTGVSQNPRHKITKRGQNVTFRCDPISEHNRLYWYRQTLGQGPEFLTYFQNEAQLEKSRLLSDRFSAERPKGSFSTLEIQRTEQGDSAMYLCASSRYEGGNEQFFGPGTRLTVL.

The gene calls are TRBV7-2 and TRBJ2-2; D is undetermined. The CDR3 consists of 13 residues. Per germline, CDR1 SGHTA and CDR2 FQGNSA. V dropped 3 bases and J dropped 5 bases, with 7 bases sitting between them. CDR3 in DNA: TGTGCCAGCAGCTTTGCCCGGACCGGGGAGCTGTTTTTT. Its translation: CASSFARTGELFF.

The chain couples TRBV4-1 to TRBJ2-2; D perhaps matches TRBD1 (5 bases). Trimming took off 4 bases at V and 3 bases at J, with 12 bases between the two ends. The CDR3 consists of 15 residues. In germline, CDR1 is MGHRA, CDR2 YSYEKL. CDR3: CASSPSPGYTGELFF. The CDR3 DNA follows: TGCGCCAGCAGCCCCTCCCCAGGGTACACCGGGGAGCTGTTTTTT.

The chain carries TRBV11-2 and TRBJ2-2, with D tentatively TRBD1 (6 bases). CDR1 and CDR2 from the germline V gene are SGHAT and FQNNGV. V was trimmed by 9 bases and J by 2 bases, leaving 16 bases between them. The CDR3 loop spans 15 amino acids. Here the CDR3 DNA reads TGTGCCAGTAAACCGGGCAGGGGAAACACCGGGGAGCTGTTTTTT. Residues: CASKPGRGNTGELFF.